This entry lists 21 T cell receptor beta chains sequenced from one sample in a study of cytomegalovirus exposure and HLA in healthy donors. Clones were read by immunoSEQ multiplex PCR, and TCRdb kept only the in-frame ones, dropping some. The table has under 75,000 clones, around 93% seen once. The sequenced sample was PBMCs. These receptors came from a man younger than 30 in good health and CMV-seropositive.

The chain employs TRBV18 and TRBJ2-2, with D perhaps matching TRBD2 (6 bases). The CDR3 loop spans 16 amino acids. The germline V and J ends were trimmed by 0 bases and 5 bases, with 13 bases remaining between them. The V gene's germline CDR1 is KGHSH and CDR2 LQKENI. CDR3 DNA sequence: TGTGCCAGCTCACCACCTGTCGGGAGTCGGACCGGGGAGCTGTTTTTT. Its protein is CASSPPVGSRTGELFF.

The rearrangement joins TRBV5-6 to TRBJ2-5; 9 nucleotides line up with TRBD2. Germline-derived CDR1 and CDR2 are SGHDT and YYEEEE. V lost 4 bases to trimming and J lost 5 bases; unmatched junction nucleotides: 12. CDR3 length: 16 amino acids. The CDR3 coding sequence is TGTGCCAGCAGCAGTAGCGGGAGAGCTCAGCGGGAGACCCAGTACTTC. It encodes CASSSSGRAQRETQYF.

This clone has a single count. The rearrangement uses TRBV7-2 and TRBJ2-1; the D gene is possibly TRBD2 (5 bases). The CDR3 covers 15 residues. V lost 1 base to trimming and J lost 4 bases, with 11 bases between them. CDR1 SGHTA and CDR2 FQGNSA come from the germline V gene. CDR3 loop: CASSLGGVGYNEQFF. CDR3 in DNA: TGTGCCAGCAGCTTAGGGGGAGTGGGTTACAATGAGCAGTTCTTC.

The chain couples TRBV5-6 to TRBJ1-1; TRBD1 matches 7 bases. V dropped 3 bases and J dropped 1; count of bases not matched to a gene: 9. The CDR3 is made up of 16 amino acids. Germline CDR1 reads SGHDT; CDR2 reads YYEEEE. In DNA form, the CDR3 reads TGTGCCAGCAGCTGGGGATCCGGGACAGCGAACACTGAAGCTTTCTTT. This gives the protein CASSWGSGTANTEAFF.

The chain is built from TRBV28 and TRBJ2-7, with 12 bases fitting TRBD2. CDR3 length equals 15 residues. Germline V CDR1 and CDR2: MDHEN, SYDVKM. With 5 bases clipped from V and 6 bases from J, the junction kept 8 bases outside the gene matches. CDR3 sequence: CASSVSSGRASEQYF. The CDR3 DNA is TGTGCCAGCAGTGTCTCTAGCGGGAGGGCATCCGAGCAGTACTTC.

This sequence joins TRBV27 and TRBJ2-2; D unclear. The germline V gene has CDR1 MNHEY and CDR2 SMNVEV (reference sequence). The ends were cut back, 11 bases at V and 0 bases at J, with 10 bases in the middle. The CDR3 runs to 13 residues. CDR3 amino acids: CALRSTNTGELFF. For the CDR3, the DNA is TGTGCCCTGAGGTCCACGAACACCGGGGAGCTGTTTTTT.

This sequence joins TRBV5-4 and TRBJ2-2; TRBD2 matches 10 bases. This CDR3 contains 16 residues. The V gene's germline CDR1 is SGHNT and CDR2 YYREEE (reference sequence). V dropped 4 bases and J dropped 4; count of bases not matched to a gene: 7. CDR3 amino acids: CASSLPSGRGTGELFF. The CDR3 DNA follows: TGTGCCAGCAGCCTGCCTAGCGGGAGAGGCACCGGGGAGCTGTTTTTT.

The rearrangement links TRBV6-6 to TRBJ2-5; TRBD1 is a possible D gene (6 bases). The CDR3 contains 16 residues. Per germline, CDR1 MNHNY and CDR2 SVGAGI (reference sequence). V was trimmed by 6 bases and J by 3 bases, leaving 20 bases between them. The CDR3 DNA is TGTGCCAGCAGACCAACGGGACAAGGGGCCAAAGAGACCCAGTACTTC. Translating it yields CASRPTGQGAKETQYF.

This chain connects TRBV7-8 to TRBJ2-4, with no clear D. Between the trimmed V and J ends, which lost 4 bases and 0 bases, there was a span of 13 bases. Germline V lookup: CDR1 SGHVS, CDR2 FQNEAQ. This CDR3 is 16 amino acids long. CDR3 bases: TGTGCCAGCAGCTCCGAATCCGTACTAGCCAAAAACATTCAGTACTTC. As protein: CASSSESVLAKNIQYF.

The chain links TRBV27 to TRBJ2-7, with TRBD2 as a possible D gene (6 bases). The CDR3 length is 15 residues. V was cut by 4 bases and J by 3 bases, with 16 bases left in between. The V gene's germline CDR1 is MNHEY and CDR2 SMNVEV (reference sequence). The CDR3 is CASSYGTTGGYEQYF. The CDR3 DNA sequence: TGTGCCAGCAGTTACGGGACCACCGGGGGCTACGAGCAGTACTTC.

The DNA of the CDR3 is TGTGCCATCAGTGACCGCACGGGACAGGGGCTCTCTGGGGCCAACGTCCTGACTTTC. It specifies CAISDRTGQGLSGANVLTF. The chain employs TRBV10-3 and TRBJ2-6; TRBD1 matches 10 bases. V trimming: 3 bases; J trimming: 0 bases; junction bases outside the gene matches: 8. From germline, CDR1 is ENHRY and CDR2 SYGVKD. The CDR3 extends over 19 amino acids.

This clone has only one observation. The J gene is TRBJ2-7, the V gene TRBV28; D remains unclear. CDR3 size: 10 residues. CDR1 is MDHEN and CDR2 is SYDVKM in the germline V gene. Deletions cut 8 bases from V and 3 bases from J, with 5 bases between. In DNA, the CDR3 is TGTGCCAGCTCCAACTACGAGCAGTACTTC. Protein product: CASSNYEQYF.

This clone was detected only once. The V gene is TRBV5-1, the J gene TRBJ1-4; D gene uncertain. The CDR3 is 15 amino acids. Germline CDR1 and CDR2: SGHRS and YFSETQ. The V end was cut by 6 bases, the J end by 2 bases, with 14 bases between. The CDR3 DNA reads TGCGCCAGCAAGTCGGTACAGAAGACTAATGAAAAACTGTTTTTT. Protein sequence: CASKSVQKTNEKLFF.

This clone has a single count. The chain is built from TRBV5-1 and TRBJ2-3; 7 nucleotides align to TRBD2. This CDR3 is 16 amino acids long. With V trimmed by 5 bases and J by 0 bases, 9 bases remained unmatched. The V gene's germline CDR1 is SGHRS and CDR2 YFSETQ. The CDR3 spells CASRQWREPSTDTQYF. CDR3 coding DNA: TGCGCCAGCAGACAATGGCGGGAGCCTAGCACAGATACGCAGTATTTT.

The chain combines TRBV27 with TRBJ2-6; D uncertain. CDR3 length: 17 residues. V was clipped by 5 bases and J by 0 bases, with 14 bases between them. CDR1 is MNHEY and CDR2 is SMNVEV in the germline V gene (reference sequence). DNA for the CDR3: TGTGCCAGCAGTAGAGTTCCTCTCTCCTCTGGGGCCAACGTCCTGACTTTC. It is translated as CASSRVPLSSGANVLTF.

CDR3: CASSLSTSGRTDEQYF. The CDR3 coding sequence is TGTGCCAGCAGCTTATCGACTAGCGGGAGAACGGACGAGCAGTACTTC. The V gene is TRBV7-9, the J gene TRBJ2-7; TRBD2 matches 12 bases. CDR3 size: 16 residues. Trimming took 2 bases from V and 5 from J; bases not matched to a gene: 7. Germline CDR1 and CDR2: SEHNR and FQNEAQ (reference sequence). The whole variable domain, filled in from reference TRBV7-9 and TRBJ2-7, reads DTGVSQNPRHKITKRGQNVTFRCDPISEHNRLYWYRQTLGQGPEFLTYFQNEAQLEKSRLLSDRFSAERPKGSFSTLEIQRTEQGDSAMYLCASSLSTSGRTDEQYFGPGTRLTVT.

The chain combines TRBV6-1 with TRBJ2-7; tentative D call: TRBD1 (5 bases). CDR3 length equals 15 residues. Trimming removed 1 base from V and 0 bases from J, with 10 bases in between. Germline V gene data show CDR1 as MNHNS and CDR2 as SASEGT. The CDR3 spells CASSEVTDSSYEQYF. CDR3 coding DNA: TGTGCCAGCAGTGAAGTAACAGACAGCTCCTACGAGCAGTACTTC.

The chain has TRBV7-8 and TRBJ1-5; D not resolved. V lost 5 bases, J lost 2 bases, and 10 bases lay in between. The CDR3 covers 14 residues. CDR1 is SGHVS, CDR2 FQNEAQ, per germline. The CDR3 reads CASSPTWGNQPQHF. Here the CDR3 DNA reads TGTGCCAGCAGCCCGACTTGGGGCAATCAGCCCCAGCATTTT.

V and J are TRBV4-1 and TRBJ2-7, with 7 bases matching TRBD1. Losses at the gene ends were 1 base for V and 2 bases for J; bases not matched to a gene: 5. The germline gives CDR1 MGHRA, CDR2 YSYEKL. This CDR3 region has 15 residues. CDR3 DNA: TGCGCCAGCAGCCAAGTCACAGGGGAAACCTACGAGCAGTACTTC. This codes for CASSQVTGETYEQYF.

The V call is TRBV11-2, the J call TRBJ2-7; D gene uncertain. Germline-derived CDR1 and CDR2 are SGHAT and FQNNGV. The CDR3 spans 13 residues. The V end lost 2 bases, the J end lost 3 bases, and 8 bases lay between the germline ends. The CDR3: CASSLRRNYEQYF. CDR3 bases: TGTGCCAGCAGCTTAAGGCGGAACTACGAGCAGTACTTC.

About this clone: Other DNA sequences from this sample encode an identical CDR3 as well. This rearrangement joins TRBV28 to TRBJ2-7, with D perhaps TRBD2 (6 bases). The length of the CDR3 is 12 residues. The V end was cut by 3 bases, the J end by 4 bases, with 7 bases between. CDR1 and CDR2 (germline): MDHEN, SYDVKM. The CDR3 spells CASSLRGYEQYF. The CDR3 nucleotides read TGTGCCAGCAGTTTGCGGGGATACGAGCAGTACTTC.